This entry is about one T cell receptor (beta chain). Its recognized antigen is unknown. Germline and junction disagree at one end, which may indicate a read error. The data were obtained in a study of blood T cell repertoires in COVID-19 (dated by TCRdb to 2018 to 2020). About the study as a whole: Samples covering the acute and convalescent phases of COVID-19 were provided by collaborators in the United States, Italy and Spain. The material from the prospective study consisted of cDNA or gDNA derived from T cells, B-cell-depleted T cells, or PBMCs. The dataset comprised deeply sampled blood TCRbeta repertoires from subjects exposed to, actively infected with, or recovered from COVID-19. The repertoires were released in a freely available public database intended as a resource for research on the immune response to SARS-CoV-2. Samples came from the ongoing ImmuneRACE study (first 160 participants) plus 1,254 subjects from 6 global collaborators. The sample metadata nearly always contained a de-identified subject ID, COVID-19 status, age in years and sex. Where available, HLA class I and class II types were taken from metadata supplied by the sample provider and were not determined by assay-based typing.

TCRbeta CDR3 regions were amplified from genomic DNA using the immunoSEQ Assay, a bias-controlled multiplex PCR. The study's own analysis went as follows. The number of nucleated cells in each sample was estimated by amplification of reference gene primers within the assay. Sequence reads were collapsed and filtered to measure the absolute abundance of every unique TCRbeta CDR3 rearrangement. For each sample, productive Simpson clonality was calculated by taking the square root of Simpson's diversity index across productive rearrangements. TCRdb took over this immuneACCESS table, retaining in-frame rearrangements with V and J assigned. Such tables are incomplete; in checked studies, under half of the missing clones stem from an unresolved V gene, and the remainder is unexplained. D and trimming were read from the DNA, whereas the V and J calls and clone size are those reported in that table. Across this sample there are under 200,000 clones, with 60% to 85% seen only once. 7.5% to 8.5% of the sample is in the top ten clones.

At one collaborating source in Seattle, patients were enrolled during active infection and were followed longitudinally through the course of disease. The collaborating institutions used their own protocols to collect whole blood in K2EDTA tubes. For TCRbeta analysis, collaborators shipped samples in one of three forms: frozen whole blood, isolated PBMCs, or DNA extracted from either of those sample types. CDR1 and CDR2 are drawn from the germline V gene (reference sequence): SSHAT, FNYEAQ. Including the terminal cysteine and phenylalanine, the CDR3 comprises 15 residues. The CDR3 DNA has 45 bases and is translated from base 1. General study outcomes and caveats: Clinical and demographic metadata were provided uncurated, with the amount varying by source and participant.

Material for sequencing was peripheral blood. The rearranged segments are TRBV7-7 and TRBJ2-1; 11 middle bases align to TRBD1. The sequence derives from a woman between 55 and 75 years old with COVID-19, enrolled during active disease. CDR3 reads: CASSYGQGAFGEQFF. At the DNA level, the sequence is TGTGCTAGCAGCTACGGACAGGGGGCATTTGGTGAGCAGTTCTTC.